The 10 T cell receptor beta chains listed next were all sequenced from one sample in a study of T cells after yellow fever vaccination. One entry per CDR3 protein, called by TCRdb with MiXCR from the 5' RACE reads. The profile shows some 300,000 distinct CDR3 sequences, approximately 11% of them singletons. Sequences were derived from CD4+ T cells sorted from PBMCs, sampled 45 days after the yellow fever booster vaccination. The receptors shown here come from a man younger than 35 who received the YFV17D yellow fever vaccine.

V is TRBV18 and J is TRBJ1-1, with a tentative D call TRBD1 (5 bases). The CDR3 runs to 14 residues. The germline V gene has CDR1 KGHSH and CDR2 LQKENI. Trimming left V 6 bases short and J 6 bases short, with 17 bases between. The CDR3 DNA follows: TGTGCCAGCTCCCCCCAGGGCCGTCCACCTGAAGCTTTCTTT. This sequence encodes CASSPQGRPPEAFF.

This clonotype was seen many times. V usage is TRBV27 and J usage is TRBJ2-7; D may match TRBD1 or TRBD2 (5 bases each). The CDR3 contains 12 residues. Germline V gene data show CDR1 as MNHEY and CDR2 as SMNVEV (reference sequence). V dropped 6 bases and J dropped 4 bases, with 10 bases sitting between them. The DNA of the CDR3 is TGTGCCAGCAGCACGGGGCTGTACGAGCAGTACGTC. Residues: CASSTGLYEQYV.

In its sample, this clonotype was seen many times. The gene calls are TRBV18 and TRBJ1-2, with 10 bases identical to TRBD1. V trimming: 1 base; J trimming: 4 bases; junction bases outside the gene matches: 0. This CDR3 has 14 amino acids. The germline V gene encodes CDR1 KGHSH and CDR2 LQKENI. CDR3 residues: CASSPRTGGYGYTF. CDR3 in DNA: TGTGCCAGCTCACCACGGACAGGGGGCTATGGCTACACCTTC. The entire variable domain, with the rest obtained from reference TRBV18 and TRBJ1-2, is as follows: NAGVMQNPRHLVRRRGQEARLRCSPMKGHSHVYWYRQLPEEGLKFMVYLQKENIIDESGMPKERFSAEFPKEGPSILRIQQVVRGDSAAYFCASSPRTGGYGYTFGSGTRLTVV.

This clonotype was seen more than once but under ten times. The genes are TRBV7-9 and TRBJ1-3; 8 bases match TRBD1. V was pared by 5 bases and J by 2 bases, with 5 bases of the junction left unmatched. Germline assignment: CDR1 SEHNR and CDR2 FQNEAQ (reference sequence). The CDR3 totals 15 residues. The CDR3 DNA sequence: TGTGCCAGCAGCCCCCGGACAGGGACTGGAAACACCATATATTTT. Protein: CASSPRTGTGNTIYF.

This clonotype appeared a few times. The chain uses TRBV7-2 and TRBJ1-5; D is unclear. The CDR3 spans 13 residues. Germline-derived CDR1 and CDR2 are SGHTA and FQGNSA. V was clipped by 5 bases and J by 6 bases, with 11 bases between them. The chain's CDR3 is CASSPRTGQPQHF. The CDR3 DNA reads TGTGCCAGCAGCCCCCGGACCGGTCAGCCCCAGCATTTT.

There are many counts of this clonotype. The rearrangement links TRBV4-3 to TRBJ2-1; 9 positions agree with TRBD1. V lost 1 base, J lost 8 bases, and 6 bases stayed unmatched. This CDR3 contains 15 residues. CDR1 and CDR2 (germline): LGHNA, YSLEER. CDR3 DNA: TGCGCCAGCAGCCAAGCGCCCGGGACAGGGTATGAGCAGTTCTTC. Amino acid sequence: CASSQAPGTGYEQFF.

This clonotype was seen more than once but under ten times. This sequence joins TRBV7-3 and TRBJ2-3; perhaps TRBD2 as D (5 bases). Germline V CDR1 and CDR2: SGHTA, FQGTGA. This CDR3 comprises 13 residues. Trimming took off 5 bases at V and 2 bases at J, with 8 bases between the two ends. The CDR3 sequence: CASSPGNTDTQYF. The CDR3 DNA reads as TGTGCCAGCAGCCCGGGAAACACAGATACGCAGTATTTT.

The CDR3 protein is CASSLRQLNTEAFF. The CDR3 DNA sequence: TGTGCCAGCAGTTTACGTCAGCTCAACACTGAAGCTTTCTTT. The J gene is TRBJ1-1, the V gene TRBV12-3 or TRBV12-4, with no clear D. The CDR3 spans 14 residues. V gave up 2 bases and J gave up 2 bases, with 9 bases separating them.

The sample holds a few counts of this clonotype. The chain couples TRBV7-9 to TRBJ1-1; D remains ambiguous. Trimming removed 5 bases from V and 3 bases from J, with 16 bases in between. The CDR3 spans 15 residues. CDR1 is SEHNR and CDR2 is FQNEAQ in the germline V gene (reference sequence). The CDR3 spells CASSPSAAEDTEAFF. The CDR3 DNA follows: TGTGCCAGCAGCCCATCGGCGGCGGAAGACACTGAAGCTTTCTTT.

This clonotype was counted between two and nine times. The V call is TRBV7-3, the J call TRBJ2-1; TRBD2 matches at 8 bases. Germline trimming cut 4 bases from V and 9 bases from J; bases unmatched to any gene: 11. The germline V gene has CDR1 SGHTA and CDR2 FQGTGA. The CDR3 length is 15 residues. CDR3 region: CASSYVGTRGTEQFF. The CDR3 region has the DNA TGTGCCAGCAGCTACGTTGGGACTAGGGGGACTGAGCAGTTCTTC.